The 5 T cell receptor beta chains below all came from one sample that was sequenced in a study of shared clonotypes between healthy human individuals. Profiling relied on immunoSEQ multiplex PCR, and the TCRdb table lists in-frame clones only, not all of them. Of roughly 2.5 million clones in the sample, more than 90% were seen once. Material for sequencing was naive CD4+ T cells sorted from blood. Regarding subset: CD45RA+ positively selected. These receptors were obtained from a man aged 18 to 29 in good health.

The rearrangement joins TRBV18 to TRBJ2-6; D possibly corresponds to TRBD2 (6 bases). There are 16 residues in the CDR3. V lost 2 bases, J lost 0 bases, and 8 bases lay in between. Germline assignment: CDR1 KGHSH and CDR2 LQKENI. In DNA form, the CDR3 reads TGTGCCAGCTCACCAATCGGGAGCTCTGGGGCCAACGTCCTGACTTTC. Translating gives CASSPIGSSGANVLTF.

With respect to this clone: Other nucleotide sequences from this sample produce the same CDR3. This chain links TRBV28 with TRBJ2-3; TRBD2 might be the D (6 bases). The CDR3 consists of 14 residues. V was trimmed by 4 bases and J by 1 base, leaving 9 bases between them. Germline V CDR1 and CDR2: MDHEN, SYDVKM. CDR3 bases: TGTGCCAGCAGTTCCTCGGGGGGCACAGATACGCAGTATTTT. It specifies CASSSSGGTDTQYF.

V and J are TRBV29-1 and TRBJ1-6; possibly TRBD1 for D (6 bases). V dropped 6 bases and J dropped 0 bases, with 18 bases sitting between them. This CDR3 is 17 amino acids long. Germline CDR1 is SQVTM and CDR2 is ANQGSEA. CDR3 amino acids: CSVSGTFAPSYNSPLHF. For the CDR3, the DNA is TGCAGCGTCTCCGGGACATTCGCACCCTCCTATAATTCACCCCTCCACTTT.

CDR3 in DNA: TGTGCCAGCAGTTACCGGGCAGGGGGGGACGAGCAGTACTTC. Protein sequence: CASSYRAGGDEQYF. The chain recombines TRBV6-5 with TRBJ2-7; either TRBD1 or TRBD2 may fit D (7 bases each). V dropped 2 bases and J dropped 5 bases, with 13 bases sitting between them. Germline loops: CDR1 MNHEY, CDR2 SVGAGI. The CDR3 is 14 residues long.

The V and J genes are TRBV30 and TRBJ2-1, with unresolved D. The V end was cut by 0 bases, the J end by 6 bases, with 9 bases between. This CDR3 comprises 13 residues. In germline, CDR1 is GTSNPN, CDR2 SVGIG (reference sequence). The CDR3 DNA reads TGTGCCTGGAGTGTACATCGGGCCAATGAGCAGTTCTTC. Its translation is CAWSVHRANEQFF.